A single sample is the source of the 9 T cell receptor beta chains below, sequenced in a study of sequential checkpoint blockade in melanoma. The data were produced by immunoSEQ multiplex PCR, yet TCRdb's version contains in-frame clones alone and is incomplete. This table has approximately 8,000 clones, roughly 30% appearing once. Treatment of the sample: randomized to nivolumab then ipilimumab (arm A) or the reverse (arm B). The starting material was tumor tissue (inferred from file names), obtained from a patient given nivolumab and ipilimumab in sequence. All receptors come from a human donor with melanoma.

This sequence joins TRBV5-1 and TRBJ2-2; unclear D gene. Looked up from germline, CDR1 is SGHRS and CDR2 is YFSETQ. This CDR3 comprises 14 residues. With 0 bases removed from V and 2 bases from J, the gap between germline ends came to 5 bases. This CDR3 reads CASSLEVNTGELFF. The CDR3 DNA reads as TGCGCCAGCAGCTTGGAAGTAAACACCGGGGAGCTGTTTTTT.

In this sample, this clone is medium-sized. The rearrangement uses TRBV9 and TRBJ2-2, with 13 bases fitting TRBD2. CDR3 length: 16 amino acids. Unmatched junction bases numbered 6, after V lost 3 bases and J lost 7 bases. Germline CDR1 reads SGDLS; CDR2 reads YYNGEE. CDR3 coding DNA: TGTGCCAGCAGCGCCGGGACTAGCGGGGTCGGCGGGGAGCTGTTTTTT. Translated: CASSAGTSGVGGELFF.

The CDR3 DNA follows: TGTGCCAGTAGTTTGGGGTTGGAGACCCAGTACTTC. Amino acids: CASSLGLETQYF. The chain employs TRBV19 and TRBJ2-5; D not certain. Between the trimmed V and J ends, which lost 5 bases and 5 bases, there was a span of 9 bases. Germline V CDR1 and CDR2: LNHDA, SQIVND (reference sequence). The CDR3 has 12 residues.

The V gene is TRBV9, the J gene TRBJ2-1; 12 bases are shared with TRBD2. V was pared by 6 bases and J by 9 bases, with 7 bases of the junction left unmatched. CDR1 is SGDLS and CDR2 is YYNGEE in the germline V gene. This CDR3 is 14 amino acids long. This CDR3 reads CASKTSGGFGEQFF. DNA of the CDR3: TGTGCCAGCAAGACTAGCGGGGGTTTTGGTGAGCAGTTCTTC.

This clone has more than one count but fewer than ten. The chain links TRBV28 to TRBJ1-5; D gene ambiguous. Trimming took off 0 bases at V and 8 bases at J, with 8 bases between the two ends. The CDR3 totals 13 residues. The germline gives CDR1 MDHEN, CDR2 SYDVKM. The CDR3 reads CASSLWRDEPQHF. The CDR3 DNA reads TGTGCCAGCAGTTTATGGAGAGACGAGCCCCAGCATTTT.

This rearrangement joins TRBV19 to TRBJ2-7; TRBD1 matches at 7 bases. Germline assignment: CDR1 LNHDA and CDR2 SQIVND (reference sequence). The J segment lost 12 bases and the V segment lost 4 bases, leaving 15 bases of the junction unmatched. CDR3 length: 14 amino acids. CDR3 sequence reads: CASSTTGDIPGLYF. In DNA form, the CDR3 reads TGTGCCAGTAGTACTACAGGGGATATCCCCGGACTGTACTTC.

This clone turned up a few times. The genes are TRBV6-8 and TRBJ1-2, with D perhaps TRBD1 (6 bases). CDR3 length equals 13 residues. Trimming pared 2 bases from V and 6 bases from J, leaving 10 bases between. Germline loops: CDR1 MNHGY, CDR2 SAAAGT. This CDR3 is CASSYVGGNGYTF. In DNA form, the CDR3 reads TGTGCCAGCAGTTACGTGGGGGGCAATGGCTACACCTTC.

The chain carries TRBV6-8 and TRBJ2-2; no clear D gene. Germline CDR1 is MNHGY and CDR2 is SAAAGT. CDR3 length: 15 residues. V was shortened by 2 bases and J by 6 bases, with 13 bases between the two germline ends. The CDR3 bases are TGTGCCAGCAGTTACCGCGGACGTCGCGCCGGGGAGCTGTTTTTT. Translated, it gives CASSYRGRRAGELFF.

There are a few counts of this clone. The J gene is TRBJ2-4, the V gene TRBV7-8; D is ambiguous. The CDR3 length is 13 residues. The germline CDR1 and CDR2 sequences are SGHVS and FQNEAQ. Trimming stripped 3 bases from V and 6 bases from J, with 9 bases between. CDR3: CASSFGPSNIQYF. The CDR3 DNA is TGTGCCAGCAGCTTTGGCCCATCAAACATTCAGTACTTC.